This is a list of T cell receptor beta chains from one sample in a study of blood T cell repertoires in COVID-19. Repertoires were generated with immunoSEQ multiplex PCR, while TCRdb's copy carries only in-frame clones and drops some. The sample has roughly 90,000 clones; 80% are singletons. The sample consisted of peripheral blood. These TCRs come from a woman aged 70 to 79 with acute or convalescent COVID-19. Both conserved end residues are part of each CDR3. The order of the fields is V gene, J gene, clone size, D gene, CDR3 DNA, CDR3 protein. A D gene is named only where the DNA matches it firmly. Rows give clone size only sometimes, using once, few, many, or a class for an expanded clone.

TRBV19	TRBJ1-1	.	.	TGTGCCACCCGAGGGTTGATGAACACTGAAGCTTTCTTT	CATRGLMNTEAFF
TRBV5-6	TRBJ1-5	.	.	TGTGCCAGCAGCTTGGCCAGGCGGGGGCCCAATCAGCCCCAGCATTTT	CASSLARRGPNQPQHF
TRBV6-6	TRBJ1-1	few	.	TGTGCCAGCAGTTCCCAGGGCAGGAACACTGAAGCTTTCTTT	CASSSQGRNTEAFF
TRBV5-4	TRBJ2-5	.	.	TGTGCCAGCAGCTGGACAGTGTCCCAAGAGACCCAGTACTTC	CASSWTVSQETQYF
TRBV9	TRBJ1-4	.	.	TGTGCCAGCAGCGTACAGGGTTCTTCAAATGAAAAACTGTTTTTT	CASSVQGSSNEKLFF
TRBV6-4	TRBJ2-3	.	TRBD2	TGTGCCAGCAGTGACGGAAGCGGGGGGGCAGATACGCAGTATTTT	CASSDGSGGADTQYF
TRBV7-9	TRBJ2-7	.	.	TGTGCCAGCAGCTTAGGCAACGCAGGAACCCTGTCCGAGCAGTACTTC	CASSLGNAGTLSEQYF
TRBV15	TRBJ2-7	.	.	TGTGCCACCAGCAGAGAACCTAGCGAATCCTACGAGCAGTACTTC	CATSREPSESYEQYF
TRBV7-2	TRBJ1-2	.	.	TGTGCCAGCAGGGGCGAGGGATCTAACTATGGCTACACCTTC	CASRGEGSNYGYTF
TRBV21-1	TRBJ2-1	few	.	TGTGCCAGCAGCCCTCCTTTCGGGACAGATTCCTACAATGAGCAGTTCTTC	CASSPPFGTDSYNEQFF